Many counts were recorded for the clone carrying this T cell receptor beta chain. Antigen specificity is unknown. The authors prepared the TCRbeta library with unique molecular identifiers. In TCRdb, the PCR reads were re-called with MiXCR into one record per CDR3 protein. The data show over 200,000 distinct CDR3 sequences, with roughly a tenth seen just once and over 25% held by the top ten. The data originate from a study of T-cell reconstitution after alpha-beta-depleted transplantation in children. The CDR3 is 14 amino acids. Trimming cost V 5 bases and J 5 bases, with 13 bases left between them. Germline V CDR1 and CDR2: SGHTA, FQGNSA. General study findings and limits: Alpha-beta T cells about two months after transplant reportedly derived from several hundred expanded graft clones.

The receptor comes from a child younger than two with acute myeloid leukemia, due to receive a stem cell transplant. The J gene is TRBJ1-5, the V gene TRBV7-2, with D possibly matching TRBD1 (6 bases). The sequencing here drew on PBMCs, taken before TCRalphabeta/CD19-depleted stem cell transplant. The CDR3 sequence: CASSQQGTHQPQHF. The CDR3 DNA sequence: TGTGCCAGCAGCCAACAGGGTACTCATCAGCCCCAGCATTTT.